Listed here are 30 T cell receptor beta chains from one sample, sequenced in a study of T-cell memory formation after mild COVID-19. One entry per CDR3 protein results from TCRdb running MiXCR on the 5' RACE reads. The data contain around 200,000 distinct CDR3 sequences, roughly 10% of them singletons. Sample: PBMCs or a T cell subset sorted from them (not recorded which). These receptors all come from a man between 18 and 29 years old who had mild COVID-19 (a few samples of this study predate the infection). Cell type and time point are not known.

A few counts support this clonotype. The chain employs TRBV5-1 and TRBJ2-5; D is ambiguous. The CDR3 runs 14 residues. V dropped 0 bases and J dropped 1 base, with 7 bases sitting between them. CDR1 and CDR2 (germline): SGHRS, YFSETQ. In DNA form, the CDR3 reads TGCGCCAGCAGCTTGGCCGACTCCCAAGAGACCCAGTACTTC. Amino acid sequence: CASSLADSQETQYF.

This clonotype was seen once. Germline is not matched at one junction end, which may reflect a read error. The CDR3 DNA follows: TGTGCCAGCAGGTACTCGGGTGGCGGGACAGACTACGAGCAGTACTTC. Translation: CASRYSGGGTDYEQYF. The chain recombines TRBV6-5 with TRBJ2-7; D is possibly TRBD1 (7 bases). The CDR3 loop spans 16 amino acids. CDR1 and CDR2 (germline): MNHEY, SVGAGI.

This rearrangement joins TRBV12-3 or TRBV12-4 to TRBJ2-3, with no clear D. The ends were cut back, 0 bases at V and 5 bases at J, with 6 bases in the middle. The CDR3 consists of 13 residues. The CDR3 spells CASSLAMRDTQYF. The CDR3 coding sequence is TGTGCCAGCAGTTTAGCGATGAGAGATACGCAGTATTTT.

This clonotype was detected only a few times. This chain links TRBV9 with TRBJ2-1; TRBD2 is a possible D gene (6 bases). CDR1 is SGDLS and CDR2 is YYNGEE in the germline V gene. The V gene lost 2 bases and the J gene lost 9 bases, with 15 bases spanning the gap. The CDR3 sequence is 14 residues long. The CDR3 reads CASSVSSGLSEQFF. The CDR3 nucleotides read TGTGCCAGCAGCGTCAGTAGCGGTCTTAGTGAGCAGTTCTTC.

The CDR3 nucleotides are TGTGCCAGCAGCCGGACTAGTATCACCGGGGAGCTGTTTTTT. This codes for CASSRTSITGELFF. This sequence joins TRBV7-3 and TRBJ2-2, with TRBD2 identical over 7 bases. Germline CDR1 SGHTA, CDR2 FQGTGA. J gave up 4 bases and V 5 bases, and 4 bases lay outside the gene matches. CDR3 length equals 14 residues.

This clonotype came up a few times. This chain uses TRBV7-2 with TRBJ1-5; unclear D gene. CDR3 length: 14 amino acids. CDR1 and CDR2 from the germline V gene are SGHTA and FQGNSA. V was shortened by 2 bases and J by 5 bases, with 10 bases between the two germline ends. CDR3 in DNA: TGTGCCAGCAGCTTATCGGTTGTCGATCAGCCCCAGCATTTT. Protein sequence: CASSLSVVDQPQHF. The complete variable domain, with remaining parts taken from reference TRBV7-2 and TRBJ1-5, reads GAGVSQSPSNKVTEKGKDVELRCDPISGHTALYWYRQSLGQGLEFLIYFQGNSAPDKSGLPSDRFSAERTGGSVSTLTIQRTQQEDSAVYLCASSLSVVDQPQHFGDGTRLSIL.

V usage is TRBV5-4 and J usage is TRBJ2-5; D is unclear. V lost 4 bases and J lost 1, with 5 bases in between. The CDR3 runs 12 residues. CDR1 SGHNT and CDR2 YYREEE come from the germline V gene (reference sequence). In nucleotides, the CDR3 is TGTGCCAGCAGCACCGGCCAAGAGACCCAGTACTTC. It specifies CASSTGQETQYF.

This clonotype was picked up one time. The rearrangement joins TRBV7-9 to TRBJ2-5; perhaps TRBD1 as D (6 bases). This CDR3 is built from 15 residues. Germline V gives CDR1 SEHNR, CDR2 FQNEAQ (reference sequence). The V end lost 4 bases, the J end lost 5 bases, and 17 bases lay between the germline ends. The CDR3 spells CASSSSLGDIETQYF. CDR3 coding DNA: TGTGCCAGCAGCTCCTCCCTGGGGGACATTGAGACCCAGTACTTC.

This clonotype was seen more than once but under ten times. The chain recombines TRBV4-1 with TRBJ2-2; perhaps TRBD2 as D (5 bases). This CDR3 contains 14 residues. Germline V CDR1 and CDR2: MGHRA, YSYEKL. V lost 4 bases to trimming and J lost 7 bases, with 13 bases between them. The CDR3 DNA reads TGCGCCAGCAGCCCCGAGAGGGATGGCGGGGAGCTGTTTTTT. This translates into CASSPERDGGELFF.

In its sample, this clonotype was seen many times. One junction end disagrees with the germline gene, perhaps due to a read error. The chain has TRBV7-2 and TRBJ2-3; the match to TRBD2 covers 9 bases. Germline V lookup: CDR1 SGHTA, CDR2 FQGNSA. The CDR3 consists of 14 residues. CDR3: CASSIAGATDTQYF. CDR3 in DNA: TGTGCCAGCAGCATAGCGGGGGCCACAGATACGCAGTATTTT.

The CDR3 sequence is CASSSGRRGNQPQHF. CDR3 DNA sequence: TGTGCCAGCAGTTCAGGGAGGCGAGGCAATCAGCCCCAGCATTTT. The rearrangement joins TRBV28 to TRBJ1-5; perhaps TRBD1 as D (5 bases). Germline lookup yields CDR1 MDHEN and CDR2 SYDVKM. This CDR3 contains 15 residues. The ends were cut back, 4 bases at V and 2 bases at J, with 12 bases in the middle.

The DNA of the CDR3 is TGTGCCAGCAGCCAAGAGGTTCAGGGGGCTCAGACCCAGTACTTC. This translates into CASSQEVQGAQTQYF. This chain joins TRBV4-2 and TRBJ2-5; TRBD1 matches at 8 bases. The J segment lost 6 bases and the V segment lost 0 bases, leaving 6 bases of the junction unmatched. The CDR3 sequence is 15 residues long. Germline V lookup: CDR1 LGHNA, CDR2 YNFKEQ.

This clonotype came up a few times. This chain links TRBV7-2 with TRBJ1-1; D call uncertain. This CDR3 is built from 14 residues. The V end was cut by 7 bases, the J end by 7 bases, with 19 bases between. Germline V gives CDR1 SGHTA, CDR2 FQGNSA. CDR3 nucleotide sequence: TGTGCCAGCACCCTTGGAAGGTCGCCTAATGAAGCTTTCTTT. Encoded protein: CASTLGRSPNEAFF.

J is TRBJ2-5 and V is TRBV12-3 or TRBV12-4; TRBD1 aligns across 7 bases. V lost 5 bases to trimming and J lost 4 bases; unmatched junction nucleotides: 4. The CDR3 length is 13 residues. In nucleotides, the CDR3 is TGTGCCAGCAGTATCCGGGACAGAGAGACCCAGTACTTC. Translated: CASSIRDRETQYF.

This sequence joins TRBV4-3 and TRBJ2-3; the D is unclear. Trimming took off 3 bases at V and 1 base at J, with 8 bases between the two ends. The germline V gene encodes CDR1 LGHNA and CDR2 YSLEER. The CDR3 sequence is 14 residues long. This chain's CDR3 is CASSHDRGTDTQYF. CDR3 nucleotide sequence: TGCGCCAGCAGCCACGACCGGGGCACAGATACGCAGTATTTT.

Only a few counts were recorded for this clonotype. This chain's CDR3 is CASSKDTSNYGYTF. CDR3 nucleotides: TGTGCCAGCAGCAAGGACACGTCAAACTATGGCTACACCTTC. This sequence joins TRBV5-5 and TRBJ1-2, with a tentative D call TRBD1 (5 bases). V was trimmed by 4 bases and J by 2 bases, leaving 12 bases between them. The CDR3 is 14 residues long. The germline gives CDR1 SGHKS, CDR2 YYEKEE (reference sequence).

There are a few counts of this clonotype. The chain links TRBV18 to TRBJ1-5, with 7 bases lining up with TRBD1. Losses at the gene ends were 6 bases for V and 3 bases for J; bases not matched to a gene: 5. The CDR3 consists of 14 residues. CDR1 is KGHSH and CDR2 is LQKENI in the germline V gene. In nucleotides, the CDR3 is TGTGCCAGCTCTCGAGGACAGGACAATCAGCCCCAGCATTTT. This gives the protein CASSRGQDNQPQHF.

The V gene is TRBV11-1, the J gene TRBJ2-2, with D possibly matching TRBD1 (6 bases). This CDR3 has 13 amino acids. CDR1 is SGHAT, CDR2 FQDESV, per germline (reference sequence). V lost 5 bases and J 7 bases, leaving 11 bases between the germline ends. CDR3 in amino acids: CASSAGVNGELFF. Written as DNA, the CDR3 is TGTGCCAGCAGCGCAGGGGTGAACGGGGAGCTGTTTTTT.

This chain uses TRBV19 with TRBJ2-7; tentatively, D is TRBD1 or TRBD2 (5 bases each). V was cut by 7 bases and J by 5 bases, with 15 bases left in between. The germline V gene has CDR1 LNHDA and CDR2 SQIVND (reference sequence). This CDR3 is built from 13 residues. CDR3 residues: CASIPGMGDEQYV. CDR3 sequence (DNA): TGTGCCAGTATACCTGGTATGGGGGACGAGCAGTACGTC.

The table lists this clonotype with many counts. The rearrangement joins TRBV9 to TRBJ2-1; 11 bases align to TRBD2. Trimming took 2 bases from V and 5 from J; bases not matched to a gene: 3. The CDR3 is 15 amino acids. Germline CDR1 reads SGDLS; CDR2 reads YYNGEE. In DNA form, the CDR3 reads TGTGCCAGCAGCGTTACTAGCGGGGGCCACAATGAGCAGTTCTTC. Its protein is CASSVTSGGHNEQFF.

CDR3 sequence: CASSRASSREQYF. The CDR3 DNA follows: TGTGCCAGCTCACGGGCTAGCTCGCGCGAGCAGTACTTC. V usage is TRBV18 and J usage is TRBJ2-7, with D possibly matching TRBD2 (5 bases). The CDR3 totals 13 residues. The germline V gene has CDR1 KGHSH and CDR2 LQKENI. V lost 4 bases to trimming and J lost 6 bases, with 13 bases between them.

This chain uses TRBV7-6 with TRBJ2-2, with D possibly being TRBD2 (6 bases). This CDR3 has 14 residues. Germline CDR1 reads SGHVS; CDR2 reads FNYEAQ. Trimming removed 5 bases from V and 1 base from J, with 8 bases in between. The CDR3 protein is CASSRDWNTGELFF. CDR3 DNA: TGTGCCAGCAGCCGGGACTGGAACACCGGGGAGCTGTTTTTT.

This sequence joins TRBV7-8 and TRBJ2-5, with 7 bases identical to TRBD1. Per the germline V gene, CDR1 is SGHVS and CDR2 is FQNEAQ. This CDR3 contains 14 residues. The V gene end was trimmed by 4 bases and the J gene end by 2 bases; junction bases not matched to a gene: 4. CDR3: CASSYPRGQETQYF. The CDR3 coding sequence is TGTGCCAGCAGCTACCCCAGGGGGCAAGAGACCCAGTACTTC.

The chain recombines TRBV5-1 with TRBJ1-5; no definite D call. The CDR3 contains 14 residues. V gave up 1 base and J gave up 5 bases, with 10 bases separating them. Germline V CDR1 and CDR2: SGHRS, YFSETQ. The CDR3 region has the DNA TGCGCCAGCAGCTTGAGTGGGCCTGATCAGCCCCAGCATTTT. Translated, it gives CASSLSGPDQPQHF.

This sequence joins TRBV7-2 and TRBJ2-1; D assignment may be TRBD1 or TRBD2 (5 bases each). Germline V lookup: CDR1 SGHTA, CDR2 FQGNSA. Trimming shortened V by 1 base and J by 15 bases, and 13 bases separated the two germline ends. This CDR3 has 12 amino acids. Written as DNA, the CDR3 is TGTGCCAGCAGCTTAGTGGGGCTCCGGGGGTTCTTC. Protein: CASSLVGLRGFF.

This clonotype was counted at least ten times. This sequence joins TRBV20-1 and TRBJ2-1, with D tentatively TRBD2 (7 bases). Germline CDR1 and CDR2: DFQATT and SNEGSKA (reference sequence). The CDR3 sequence is 12 residues long. The V and J ends lost 0 bases and 8 bases respectively, with 8 bases between them. CDR3 DNA: TGCAGTGCTAGAGAAGGGGGGGATGAGCAGTTCTTC. It is translated as CSAREGGDEQFF.

The J gene is TRBJ2-5, the V gene TRBV5-4; 7 bases fit TRBD1. CDR1 SGHNT and CDR2 YYREEE come from the germline V gene (reference sequence). The J segment lost 4 bases and the V segment lost 3 bases, leaving 9 bases of the junction unmatched. This CDR3 has 15 amino acids. CDR3 loop: CASSSRTGGGETQYF. The CDR3 DNA follows: TGTGCCAGCAGCTCGAGGACAGGAGGTGGAGAGACCCAGTACTTC.

The chain couples TRBV5-6 to TRBJ1-2; no firm D call. V shed 4 bases and J shed 2 bases, with 6 bases lying between them. CDR1 is SGHDT, CDR2 YYEEEE, per germline. The CDR3 consists of 12 residues. CDR3 DNA sequence: TGTGCCAGCAGCACCTGGAACTATGGCTACACCTTC. It codes for CASSTWNYGYTF. The whole variable domain, filled in from reference TRBV5-6 and TRBJ1-2, reads DAGVTQSPTHLIKTRGQQVTLRCSPKSGHDTVSWYQQALGQGPQFIFQYYEEEERQRGNFPDRFSGHQFPNYSSELNVNALLLGDSALYLCASSTWNYGYTFGSGTRLTVV.

CDR3 nucleotides: TGTGCCAGCAGCCGCCAGGGACAGCGGGGGAATTACAATGAGCAGTTCTTC. Encoded protein: CASSRQGQRGNYNEQFF. The J gene is TRBJ2-1, the V gene TRBV7-2; a possible D gene is TRBD2 (8 bases). CDR1 SGHTA and CDR2 FQGNSA come from the germline V gene. The CDR3 covers 17 residues. With 5 bases removed from V and 4 bases from J, the gap between germline ends came to 21 bases.

Many counts were recorded for this clonotype. The gene calls are TRBV2 and TRBJ2-2; TRBD2 matches at 15 bases. This CDR3 has 18 amino acids. Germline V gene lookup returns CDR1 SNHLY and CDR2 FYNNEI. The V and J ends lost 3 bases and 4 bases, in that order; junction bases with no gene match: 6. DNA of the CDR3: TGTGCCAGCAGTGACCTCGGACTAGCGGGGGGGCCCACCGGGGAGCTGTTTTTT. It translates to CASSDLGLAGGPTGELFF.